Ten or more counts support the clone carrying this T cell receptor beta chain. The antigen remains undetermined. Relying on iRepertoire HTBI primers and Arm-PCR of CDR3 regions, the team built TCR beta libraries. MiXCR, applied by TCRdb to the multiplex PCR reads, yields one record per CDR3 protein. The repertoire has under 450,000 distinct CDR3 sequences, 20% to 25% of them found once; the top ten carry under 35%. The record originates from a study of regulatory T cells in long-lasting Graves disease. Germline assignment: CDR1 SGHAT and CDR2 FQNNGV. The CDR3 runs to 19 residues. The ends were cut back, 1 base at V and 1 base at J, with 22 bases in the middle. Overall study findings and caveats: Public clonotype sharing was higher in persistent than newly diagnosed patients. TCR diversity was lower in persistent Graves' patients (versus newly diagnosed ones). The analysis examined peripheral blood only and excluded thyroid tissue.

The time point is: persistent/refractory GD, antithyroid drugs over 5 years with positive TRAb. TCR sequences were obtained from RNA taken from PBMCs. As collected, the peripheral blood samples measured 7.5 to 9 milliliters each and went into EDTA tubes. The sequence came from a woman between 35 and 50 years old with Graves disease. The sequencing used peripheral blood mononuclear cells (PBMCs), collected when the disease was refractory, from a patient treated with antithyroid drugs. The chain recombines TRBV11-2 with TRBJ2-5; D might be TRBD2 (7 bases). DNA for the CDR3: TGTGCCAGCAGCTTAGTCCTAGGGGGGGGTCGTGGACTCCAAGAGACCCAGTACTTC. Its protein is CASSLVLGGGRGLQETQYF.